The T cell receptor beta chain under discussion was sequenced for a study of Graves' ophthalmopathy and Graves' hyperthyroidism. This clonotype was observed at least ten times. RNA transcripts were the source from which TCR beta CDR3 regions were amplified. HTBI primers were used in a first-round RT-PCR, which preceded a second-round multiplex PCR. TCRdb fed the multiplex PCR reads into MiXCR, producing one record per CDR3 protein. The sample carries 240,000 or so distinct CDR3 sequences, around 50% recorded once. The source of this sequence is an adult man with Graves' ophthalmopathy. Material for sequencing was peripheral blood.

The CDR3 sequence is CASSSGQGASYGYTF. The CDR3 DNA sequence: TGCGCCAGCAGCTCCGGGCAGGGGGCTAGCTATGGCTACACCTTC. The J gene is TRBJ1-2, the V gene TRBV5-1, with 8 positions matching TRBD1. J gave up 4 bases and V 3 bases, and 8 bases lay outside the gene matches. The CDR3 loop spans 15 amino acids. Germline values: CDR1 SGHRS, CDR2 YFSETQ.